This T cell receptor (beta chain) was profiled in a study of CD4+ T cells in melanoma. Libraries were prepared by immunoSEQ multiplex PCR; TCRdb keeps only in-frame clonotypes and omits some of them. The sample yields 90,000 to 130,000 clones, approximately 90% seen once. The germline V gene encodes CDR1 LGHNA and CDR2 YNFKEQ. J lost 3 bases, V lost 0 bases, and 10 bases had no gene match. The CDR3 extends over 17 amino acids. The chain uses TRBV4-2 and TRBJ1-2; 7 bases align to TRBD1. Sequencing input: peripheral blood. The TCR sequence derives from a human donor with melanoma. The CDR3 nucleotides are TGTGCCAGCAGCCAAGATCTCCCGACAGGGTGGGACTATGGCTACACCTTC. It specifies CASSQDLPTGWDYGYTF.